This section outlines one T cell receptor beta chain sequence together with its context. Data came from immunoSEQ multiplex PCR; TCRdb stores just in-frame clones and leaves some out. The sample records 150,000 or so clones, about 85% being singletons. The CDR3 spans 15 residues. Trimming took 3 bases from V and 0 from J, leaving 9 bases between them. Germline V gene lookup returns CDR1 SNHLY and CDR2 FYNNEI. Seattle patients were enrolled during active infection and followed longitudinally. The data derive from a study of blood T cell repertoires in COVID-19. The sequence was collected from a woman aged 50 to 65 with COVID-19, enrolled during active disease. The V call is TRBV2, the J call TRBJ1-3; D unresolved. Material: peripheral blood. This CDR3 is CASSDPVTSGNTIYF. Here the CDR3 DNA reads TGTGCCAGCAGTGATCCGGTCACCTCTGGAAACACCATATATTTT.